These T cell receptor beta chains were read from a single sample in a study of shared clonotypes between healthy human individuals. Produced via immunoSEQ multiplex PCR; TCRdb's table is partial and in-frame only. In the table there are about 2.3 million clones, roughly 92% of which are singletons. Sequenced input: naive CD4+ T cells from PBMCs. All receptors derive from a man aged 18 to 30 in good health. Some clones in this sample may be carry-over from other donors' samples. Both conserved end residues are part of each CDR3. D genes are given only for firm matches. Clone size is given for some rows only: seen once, a few or many times, or a class if the clone is expanded.

v_gene: TRBV5-6; len: 15; d_gene: TRBD2; j_gene: TRBJ2-1; abundance: once; CDR3nt: TGTGCCAGCAGCTGGGGACTAGAGGAATTTAATGAGCAGTTCTTC; CDR3aa: CASSWGLEEFNEQFF
v_gene: TRBV6-1; len: 13; d_gene: TRBD1; j_gene: TRBJ1-5; abundance: .; CDR3nt: TGTGCCAGCAGTTTCCAGGGGGACCAGCCCCAGCATTTT; CDR3aa: CASSFQGDQPQHF
v_gene: TRBV2; len: 13; d_gene: .; j_gene: TRBJ1-4; abundance: few; CDR3nt: TGTGCCAGCAGTGAAGCCCCGAATGAAAAACTGTTTTTT; CDR3aa: CASSEAPNEKLFF
v_gene: TRBV6-5; len: 15; d_gene: .; j_gene: TRBJ2-3; abundance: once; CDR3nt: TGTGCCAGCAGCCCATATCGGACAGCCACAGATACGCAGTATTTT; CDR3aa: CASSPYRTATDTQYF
v_gene: TRBV4-2; len: 15; d_gene: .; j_gene: TRBJ1-1; abundance: .; CDR3nt: TGTGCCAGCAGCCAAGAACCGGGACCGGCCACTGAAGCTTTCTTT; CDR3aa: CASSQEPGPATEAFF
v_gene: TRBV5-4; len: 14; d_gene: .; j_gene: TRBJ2-5; abundance: .; CDR3nt: TGTGCCAGCAGCTTGAGGGCAGGGGAGGAGACCCAGTACTTC; CDR3aa: CASSLRAGEETQYF
v_gene: TRBV5-8; len: 13; d_gene: .; j_gene: TRBJ1-2; abundance: .; CDR3nt: TGTGCCAGCAAAATCAGGGATGATCGTGGCTACACCTTC; CDR3aa: CASKIRDDRGYTF
v_gene: TRBV5-1; len: 13; d_gene: .; j_gene: TRBJ2-1; abundance: .; CDR3nt: TGCGCCAGCAGCTTGGAGGGTGGAGATGAGCAGTTCTTC; CDR3aa: CASSLEGGDEQFF
v_gene: TRBV9; len: 15; d_gene: TRBD1; j_gene: TRBJ2-7; abundance: once; CDR3nt: TGTGCCAGCAGCGGCGGACAGGGGGCAATGAGGGAGCAGTACTTC; CDR3aa: CASSGGQGAMREQYF
v_gene: TRBV5-1; len: 16; d_gene: TRBD1; j_gene: TRBJ2-5; abundance: .; CDR3nt: TGCGCCAGCAGCTCGGCAACCGGGACAGGGCTCGAGACCCAGTACTTC; CDR3aa: CASSSATGTGLETQYF
v_gene: TRBV28; len: 15; d_gene: .; j_gene: TRBJ2-6; abundance: .; CDR3nt: TGTGCCAGCAGGAAATGGAGCTCTGGGGCCAACGTCCTGACTTTC; CDR3aa: CASRKWSSGANVLTF
v_gene: TRBV5-1; len: 13; d_gene: .; j_gene: TRBJ2-5; abundance: .; CDR3nt: TGCGCCAGCAGCTTGAGTGGGGTGGAGACCCAGTACTTC; CDR3aa: CASSLSGVETQYF
v_gene: TRBV19; len: 15; d_gene: .; j_gene: TRBJ2-3; abundance: .; CDR3nt: TGTGCCAGTAGTCCCCGCCCTACTAGCACAGATACGCAGTATTTT; CDR3aa: CASSPRPTSTDTQYF
v_gene: TRBV29-1; len: 14; d_gene: .; j_gene: TRBJ2-1; abundance: .; CDR3nt: TGCAGCGTTGAGAAGCGGTTCAGTACGAATGAGCAGTTCTTC; CDR3aa: CSVEKRFSTNEQFF
v_gene: TRBV28; len: 13; d_gene: .; j_gene: TRBJ2-3; abundance: once; CDR3nt: TGTGCCAGCAGTCCCCAGGCGACAGATACGCAGTATTTT; CDR3aa: CASSPQATDTQYF
v_gene: TRBV7-8; len: 12; d_gene: .; j_gene: TRBJ2-7; abundance: .; CDR3nt: TGTGCCAGCAGCCTCGGACAGTTCGAGCAGTACTTC; CDR3aa: CASSLGQFEQYF
v_gene: TRBV19; len: 17; d_gene: TRBD1; j_gene: TRBJ1-5; abundance: .; CDR3nt: TGTGCCAGTATAGAGGGCAGGGGGATTTTAGGCAATCAGCCCCAGCATTTT; CDR3aa: CASIEGRGILGNQPQHF
v_gene: TRBV5-1; len: 15; d_gene: TRBD2; j_gene: TRBJ2-7; abundance: .; CDR3nt: TGCGCCAGCAGGGAGGAAGCGGGAACGACCTACGAGCAGTACTTC; CDR3aa: CASREEAGTTYEQYF
v_gene: TRBV29-1; len: 13; d_gene: TRBD1; j_gene: TRBJ2-7; abundance: .; CDR3nt: TGCAGCGTTGCTCAGGGGGTTTTATACGAGCAGTACTTC; CDR3aa: CSVAQGVLYEQYF
v_gene: TRBV5-8; len: 13; d_gene: TRBD1; j_gene: TRBJ2-7; abundance: .; CDR3nt: TGTGCCAGCAGCGACAGGGCCTCCTACGAGCAGTACTTC; CDR3aa: CASSDRASYEQYF
v_gene: TRBV1; len: 16; d_gene: .; j_gene: TRBJ2-3; abundance: .; CDR3nt: TGCACCAGTGCGCTAGCGCGAGCCGTCGGCACAGATACGCAGTATTTT; CDR3aa: CTSALARAVGTDTQYF
v_gene: TRBV19; len: 13; d_gene: .; j_gene: TRBJ2-5; abundance: .; CDR3nt: TGTGCCAGTAGCGGCGTGGGCCGGGAGACCCAGTACTTC; CDR3aa: CASSGVGRETQYF
v_gene: TRBV20-1; len: 11; d_gene: TRBD2; j_gene: TRBJ2-1; abundance: .; CDR3nt: TGCAGTGCCCGAGCGGGACCCCAGCAGTTCTTC; CDR3aa: CSARAGPQQFF